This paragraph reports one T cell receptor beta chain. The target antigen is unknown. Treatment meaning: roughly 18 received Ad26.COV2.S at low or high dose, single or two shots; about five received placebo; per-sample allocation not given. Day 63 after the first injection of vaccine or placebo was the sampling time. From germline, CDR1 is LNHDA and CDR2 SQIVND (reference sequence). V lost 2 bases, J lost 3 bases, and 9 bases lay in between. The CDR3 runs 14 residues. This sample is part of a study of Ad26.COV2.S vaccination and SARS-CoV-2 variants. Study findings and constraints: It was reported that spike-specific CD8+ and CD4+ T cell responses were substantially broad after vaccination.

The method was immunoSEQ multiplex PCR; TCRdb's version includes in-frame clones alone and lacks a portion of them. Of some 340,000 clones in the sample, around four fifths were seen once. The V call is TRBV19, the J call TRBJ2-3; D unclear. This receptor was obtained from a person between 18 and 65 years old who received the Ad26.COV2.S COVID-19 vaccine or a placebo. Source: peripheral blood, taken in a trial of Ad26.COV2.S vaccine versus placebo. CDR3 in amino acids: CASSIIGGTDTQYF. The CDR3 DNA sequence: TGTGCCAGTAGTATAATTGGTGGGACAGATACGCAGTATTTT.